The clone carrying this T cell receptor (beta chain) has a count of ten or more. This sample is part of a study of T cells in Graves' hyperthyroidism and ophthalmopathy. Germline V lookup: CDR1 MNHEY, CDR2 SMNVEV (reference sequence). V lost 6 bases, J lost 3 bases, and 11 bases lay in between. The CDR3 is made up of 13 amino acids. RNA transcripts served as the template for amplifying TCR beta CDR3 regions. An initial round of RT-PCR targeting the TCR CDR3 relied on the HTBI primer set. TCRdb processed the multiplex PCR reads anew with MiXCR; each CDR3 protein has one entry. The sample lists about 180,000 distinct CDR3 sequences, 17% seen once, with roughly 28% in the top ten.

Sequenced: blood. The TCR was taken from a woman between 45 and 65 years old with Graves' hyperthyroidism. The chain is built from TRBV27 and TRBJ2-5; D assignment may be TRBD1 or TRBD2 (5 bases each). The CDR3 protein is CASSPLGEETQYF. CDR3 DNA sequence: TGTGCCAGCAGCCCCTTGGGGGAAGAGACCCAGTACTTC.